This T cell receptor beta chain comes out of a study of blood T cell repertoires in COVID-19. Overall study: Material from acute and convalescent COVID-19 was sourced from the United States, Italy and Spain. Nucleic acid was either cDNA or gDNA, and it came from T cells, B-cell-depleted T cells, or PBMCs.

Germline V gene data show CDR1 as MNHEY and CDR2 as SVGAGI. V was clipped by 0 bases and J by 6 bases, with 9 bases between them. CDR3 size: 14 residues. In the original analysis: How many nucleated cells were present was estimated from reference gene primer amplification. Libraries were prepared by immunoSEQ multiplex PCR; TCRdb keeps only in-frame clonotypes and omits some of them. V and J calls and clone size are those listed in that table; D and trimming were worked out from the DNA. The sample includes more than 85,000 clones, over 75% of them seen just once. The receptor comes from a man aged 50 or older with acute or convalescent COVID-19. The chain carries TRBV6-5 and TRBJ2-1, with D possibly TRBD2 on 5 matching bases. Source material: peripheral blood. The CDR3 bases are TGTGCCAGCAGTTACTCGAGCGGAGCCAATGAGCAGTTCTTC. Translated: CASSYSSGANEQFF.